Below are 14 T cell receptor beta chains sequenced from a single sample in a study of cytomegalovirus exposure and HLA in healthy donors. The PCR contained 60 Vbeta and 13 Jbeta primers. Using immunoSEQ multiplex PCR, the repertoire was profiled, and TCRdb retains in-frame clones only, with some absent. This table has roughly 150,000 clones, roughly 79% appearing once. Sequencing was done on a sample of PBMCs. These receptors were taken from a woman aged 35 to 49 in good health and CMV-seronegative.

The chain joins TRBV6-5 to TRBJ2-1; maybe TRBD1 (6 bases). Germline assignment: CDR1 MNHEY and CDR2 SVGAGI. CDR3 length: 14 residues. Trimming took 11 bases from V and 6 from J, leaving 20 bases between them. This CDR3 reads CARRASGATNEQFF. CDR3 sequence (DNA): TGTGCCCGCCGGGCCTCAGGGGCCACCAATGAGCAGTTCTTC.

The chain uses TRBV2 and TRBJ2-7; 8 nucleotides match TRBD2. Per germline, CDR1 SNHLY and CDR2 FYNNEI. The CDR3 is 16 amino acids. After removal of 1 base from V and 2 bases from J, the junction contained 7 bases not matched to a gene. The CDR3 DNA follows: TGTGCCAGCAGTGAAGGAATTAGCGGGACCACCTACGAGCAGTACTTC. Residues: CASSEGISGTTYEQYF. The entire variable domain, with the rest obtained from reference TRBV2 and TRBJ2-7, is as follows: EPEVTQTPSHQVTQMGQEVILRCVPISNHLYFYWYRQILGQKVEFLVSFYNNEISEKSEIFDDQFSVERPDGSNFTLKIRSTKLEDSAMYFCASSEGISGTTYEQYFGPGTRLTVT.

This chain links TRBV11-1 with TRBJ2-6; no clear D. With 5 bases removed from V and 0 bases from J, the gap between germline ends came to 5 bases. Germline V lookup: CDR1 SGHAT, CDR2 FQDESV (reference sequence). The CDR3 totals 14 residues. The CDR3 reads CASSPVSGANVLTF. Written as DNA, the CDR3 is TGTGCCAGCAGCCCTGTCTCTGGGGCCAACGTCCTGACTTTC. The whole variable domain, remainder taken from reference TRBV11-1 and TRBJ2-6, is EAEVAQSPRYKITEKSQAVAFWCDPISGHATLYWYRQILGQGPELLVQFQDESVVDDSQLPKDRFSAERLKGVDSTLKIQPAELGDSAMYLCASSPVSGANVLTFGAGSRLTVL.

This clone was counted a few times. This sequence joins TRBV7-9 and TRBJ1-2; D might be TRBD1 (6 bases). CDR1 is SEHNR, CDR2 FQNEAQ, per germline (reference sequence). This CDR3 spans 10 amino acids. Trimming cost V 5 bases and J 14 bases, with 12 bases left between them. CDR3 amino acids: CASSAGGATF. The CDR3 nucleotides are TGTGCCAGCAGCGCCGGGGGGGCGACCTTC.

The table lists this clone with a count of one. V is TRBV27 and J is TRBJ2-3, with TRBD2 matching over 14 bases. The CDR3 consists of 17 residues. V lost 7 bases to trimming and J lost 6 bases; unmatched junction nucleotides: 12. Germline V gene sequence: CDR1 MNHEY, CDR2 SMNVEV (reference sequence). CDR3 nucleotides: TGTGCCAGCAAAAGAGCAACCGGGACTAGCGGGAGTGATACGCAGTATTTT. Residues: CASKRATGTSGSDTQYF.

The chain has TRBV7-3 and TRBJ2-3; possible D gene TRBD2, 5 bases. The V end was cut by 5 bases, the J end by 5 bases, with 17 bases between. CDR1 and CDR2 (germline): SGHTA, FQGTGA. This CDR3 is built from 15 residues. CDR3 nucleotide sequence: TGTGCCAGCAGCCCCGGTCCGGCTGAGGGAGATACGCAGTATTTT. Translation: CASSPGPAEGDTQYF.

The chain joins TRBV29-1 to TRBJ1-1, with 7 bases fitting TRBD1. Germline values: CDR1 SQVTM, CDR2 ANQGSEA. This CDR3 spans 15 amino acids. Trimming took 3 bases from V and 1 from J; bases not matched to a gene: 8. CDR3 region: CSVEGGSGGNTEAFF. CDR3 DNA: TGCAGCGTTGAGGGGGGATCAGGGGGGAACACTGAAGCTTTCTTT.

The chain links TRBV10-3 to TRBJ2-7, with TRBD1 matching over 7 bases. The CDR3 has 14 residues. Losses at the gene ends were 6 bases for V and 2 bases for J; bases not matched to a gene: 7. The germline gives CDR1 ENHRY, CDR2 SYGVKD. CDR3 loop: CAIRTGERAYEQYF. The CDR3, as DNA: TGTGCCATCAGAACAGGGGAGAGGGCCTACGAGCAGTACTTC.

The V gene is TRBV11-1, the J gene TRBJ1-1, with no clear D. CDR1 SGHAT and CDR2 FQDESV come from the germline V gene (reference sequence). The ends were cut back, 1 base at V and 0 bases at J, with 9 bases in the middle. The CDR3 totals 15 residues. The CDR3 is CASSLVGGMNTEAFF. In DNA form, the CDR3 reads TGTGCCAGCAGCTTAGTAGGAGGCATGAACACTGAAGCTTTCTTT. Filled out from reference TRBV11-1 and TRBJ1-1, the complete variable domain reads EAEVAQSPRYKITEKSQAVAFWCDPISGHATLYWYRQILGQGPELLVQFQDESVVDDSQLPKDRFSAERLKGVDSTLKIQPAELGDSAMYLCASSLVGGMNTEAFFGQGTRLTVV.

This clone was observed a few times. The CDR3 sequence: CASSYSGLAGGETQYF. The CDR3 coding sequence is TGTGCCAGCAGTTACTCGGGACTAGCGGGAGGAGAGACCCAGTACTTC. The J gene is TRBJ2-5, the V gene TRBV6-5; 15 bases map to TRBD2. Germline CDR1 reads MNHEY; CDR2 reads SVGAGI. This CDR3 region has 16 residues. V lost 0 bases and J lost 4; bases outside the gene matches: 0.

J is TRBJ2-2 and V is TRBV5-1, with TRBD2 matching over 14 bases. Trimming at V came to 4 bases and at J to 6 bases, leaving 5 bases not matched to a gene. The CDR3 sequence is 16 residues long. Germline V gene sequence: CDR1 SGHRS, CDR2 YFSETQ. CDR3 in DNA: TGCGCCAGCAGCCGCCTGGGACTAGCGGGAGCCGGGGAGCTGTTTTTT. This encodes CASSRLGLAGAGELFF.

The gene calls are TRBV18 and TRBJ1-1; no clear D. The CDR3 is 13 amino acids. The germline V and J ends were trimmed by 3 bases and 1 base, with 6 bases remaining between them. CDR1 and CDR2 from the germline V gene are KGHSH and LQKENI. CDR3 region: CASSPEENTEAFF. The CDR3 region has the DNA TGTGCCAGCTCACCTGAGGAGAACACTGAAGCTTTCTTT.

This chain joins TRBV5-1 and TRBJ2-3, with 9 nucleotides matching TRBD2. CDR3 length equals 17 residues. CDR1 and CDR2 from the germline V gene are SGHRS and YFSETQ. J lost 7 bases, V lost 4 bases, and 16 bases had no gene match. CDR3 amino acids: CASSKLAGGSPSNTQYF. Written as DNA, the CDR3 is TGCGCCAGCAGCAAACTAGCGGGCGGCAGTCCTTCGAATACGCAGTATTTT.

V usage is TRBV19 and J usage is TRBJ1-2, with a weak D call TRBD1 (6 bases). CDR3 length: 11 amino acids. Trimming shortened V by 10 bases and J by 3 bases, and 9 bases separated the two germline ends. Germline V gene data show CDR1 as LNHDA and CDR2 as SQIVND (reference sequence). CDR3 protein: CATHRDYGYTF. CDR3 coding DNA: TGTGCCACCCACAGGGACTATGGCTACACCTTC. Based on the CDR3 plus reference TRBV19 and TRBJ1-2, the full variable domain is DGGITQSPKYLFRKEGQNVTLSCEQNLNHDAMYWYRQDPGQGLRLIYYSQIVNDFQKGDIAEGYSVSREKKESFPLTVTSAQKNPTAFYLCATHRDYGYTFGSGTRLTVV.